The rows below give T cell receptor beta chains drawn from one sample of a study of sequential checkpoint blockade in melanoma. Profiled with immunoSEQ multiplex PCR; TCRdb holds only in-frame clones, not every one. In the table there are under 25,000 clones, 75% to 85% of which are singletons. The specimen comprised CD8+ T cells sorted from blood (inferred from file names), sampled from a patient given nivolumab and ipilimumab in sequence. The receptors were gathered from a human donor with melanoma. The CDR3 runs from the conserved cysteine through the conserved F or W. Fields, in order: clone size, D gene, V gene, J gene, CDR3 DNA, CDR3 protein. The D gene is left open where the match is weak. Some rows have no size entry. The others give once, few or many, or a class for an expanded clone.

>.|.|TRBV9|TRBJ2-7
TGTGCCAGCAGCGTAGCGGGACATCAGTCCTCCGAGCAGTACTTC
CASSVAGHQSSEQYF
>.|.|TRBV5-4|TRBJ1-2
TGTGCCAGCAGCTTGGCCAGGGCGGATGGCTACACCTTC
CASSLARADGYTF
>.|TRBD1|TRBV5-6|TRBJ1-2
TGTGCCAGCAGTCCCGTGACAGGGGGAAGTGGCTACACCTTC
CASSPVTGGSGYTF
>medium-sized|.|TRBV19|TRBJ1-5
TGTGCCAGCAGGTGGGCAGGCACCCAGCATTTT
CASRWAGTQHF
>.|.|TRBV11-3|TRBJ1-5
TGTGCCAGCAGCTTAGATTGGTCCAGGGGATATCAGCCCCAGCATTTT
CASSLDWSRGYQPQHF
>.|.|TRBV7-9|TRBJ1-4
TGTGCCAGCAGCTTAGCAGAGGAAGGGGCTACGAAAAAACTGTTTTTT
CASSLAEEGATKKLFF
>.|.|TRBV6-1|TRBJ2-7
TGTGCCAGCAGTGATAGGGCGGGGAGCTCCTACGAGCAGTACTTC
CASSDRAGSSYEQYF
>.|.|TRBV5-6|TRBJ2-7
TGTGCCAGCAGCTTAACAGCCTACGAGCAGTACTTC
CASSLTAYEQYF
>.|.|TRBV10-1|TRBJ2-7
TGCGCCCTTAGACGGGGTCCAACGTACGAGCAGTACTTC
CALRRGPTYEQYF
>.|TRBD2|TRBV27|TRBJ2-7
TGTGCCAGCAGTATCCTAGCGGGAGGTTCCTACGAGCAGTACTTC
CASSILAGGSYEQYF
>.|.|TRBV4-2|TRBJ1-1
TGTGCCAGCAGCTCGACAGAGAACACTGAAGCTTTCTTT
CASSSTENTEAFF
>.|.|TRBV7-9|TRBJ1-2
TGTGCCAGCAGCCCTGCCAGGGGCGCAGCATCTAGCGGCTACACCTTC
CASSPARGAASSGYTF
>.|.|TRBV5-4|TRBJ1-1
TGTGCCAGCAGCTTTTGGCAGTCGGGGACTGAAGCTTTCTTT
CASSFWQSGTEAFF
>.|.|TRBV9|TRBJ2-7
TGTGCCAGCTCTCCAGGGGTCTCCAGCTCCTACGAGCAGTACTTC
CASSPGVSSSYEQYF
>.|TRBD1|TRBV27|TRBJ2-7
TGTGCCAGCAGTTACAGGGGGCCCAGGAGGCCCGAGCAGTACTTC
CASSYRGPRRPEQYF
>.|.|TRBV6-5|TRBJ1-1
TGTGCCAGCAACCCTCGCCGGGGTGAAGCTTTCTTT
CASNPRRGEAFF
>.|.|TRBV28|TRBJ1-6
TGTGCCAGCAGTTCCGGTGTCCATAATTCACCCCTCCACTTT
CASSSGVHNSPLHF
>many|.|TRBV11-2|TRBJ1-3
TGTGCCAGCAGCTTAGAAGGAGATGGAAACACCATATATTTT
CASSLEGDGNTIYF
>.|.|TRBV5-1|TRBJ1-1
TGCGCCAGCAGCTTGGGATCGGGAATCCCTGAAGCTTTCTTT
CASSLGSGIPEAFF
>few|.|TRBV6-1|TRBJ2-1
TGTGCCAGCAGTGTAAGGATAGGAGAGTACAATGAGCAGTTCTTC
CASSVRIGEYNEQFF
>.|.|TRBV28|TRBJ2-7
TGTGCCAGCAGTTTGGCAGGCCTGCCTTCCTACGAGCAGTACTTC
CASSLAGLPSYEQYF
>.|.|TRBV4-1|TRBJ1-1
TGCGCCAGCAACCAAATAAACGTCGGCACTGAAGCTTTCTTT
CASNQINVGTEAFF
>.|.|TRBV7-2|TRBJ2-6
TGTGCCAGCAGCTTTTTTGCGGGTCCCCGGGGGGCCAACGTCCTGACTTTC
CASSFFAGPRGANVLTF
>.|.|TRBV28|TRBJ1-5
TGTGCCAGCAGTATAGATCTCCCCCGGCCAGGGGGCAATCAGCCCCAGCATTTT
CASSIDLPRPGGNQPQHF
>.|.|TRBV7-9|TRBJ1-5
TGTGCCAGCAGCTTAGTAGGCGAGGGTATATACAATCAGCCCCAGCATTTT
CASSLVGEGIYNQPQHF
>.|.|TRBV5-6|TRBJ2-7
TGTGCCAGCAGCTTGGTTGGGGGGAGCTACGAGCAGTACTTC
CASSLVGGSYEQYF
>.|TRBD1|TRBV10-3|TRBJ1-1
TGTGCCATCAGTGACCCCGGACAGGGGGCCCCCACTGAAGCTTTCTTT
CAISDPGQGAPTEAFF
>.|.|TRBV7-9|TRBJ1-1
TGTGCCAGCAGCCCCGCTCGGGGGGGAAACACTGAAGCTTTCTTT
CASSPARGGNTEAFF
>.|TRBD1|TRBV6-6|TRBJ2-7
TGTGCCAGCAGTTCCCGAGACAGGGCCCCCTACGAGCAGTACTTC
CASSSRDRAPYEQYF
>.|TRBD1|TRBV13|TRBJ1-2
TGTGCCAGCAGCGCGGAGGACAGGGGCGTCTCTGGCTACACCTTC
CASSAEDRGVSGYTF
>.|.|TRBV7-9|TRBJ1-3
TGTGCCAGCAGCCCGACACCGCCCGGACAGTGGGGAAGCACCATATATTTT
CASSPTPPGQWGSTIYF
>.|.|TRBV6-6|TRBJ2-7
TGTGCCAGCAGTTACTCGGACAGAGCTTACGAGCAGTACTTC
CASSYSDRAYEQYF
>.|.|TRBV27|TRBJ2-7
TGTGCCAGCAGTCCGACGGGCTACGAGCAGTACTTC
CASSPTGYEQYF
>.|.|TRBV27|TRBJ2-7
TGTGCCAGCAGACCCAACAGGGCTTACTCCTACGAGCAGTACTTC
CASRPNRAYSYEQYF
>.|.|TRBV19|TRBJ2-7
TGTGCCAGTAAACATGCGGACCCCGAGCGGTGGGGGGACCACGAGCAGTACTTC
CASKHADPERWGDHEQYF
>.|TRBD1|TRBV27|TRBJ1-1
TGTGCCAGCAGTTTACATAACAGGGGTGGGACTGAAGCTTTCTTT
CASSLHNRGGTEAFF
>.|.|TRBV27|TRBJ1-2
TGTGCCAGCAGTTTTTCTGCTAACTATGGCTACACCTTC
CASSFSANYGYTF
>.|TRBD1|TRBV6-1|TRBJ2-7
TGTGCCAGCAGTTCACTTCCGGGACAGTCCTACGAGCAGTACTTC
CASSSLPGQSYEQYF
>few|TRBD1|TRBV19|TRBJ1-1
TGTGCCAGTACCTCAGGGGGCTTCACTGAAGCTTTCTTT
CASTSGGFTEAFF
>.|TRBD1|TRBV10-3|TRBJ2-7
TGTGCCATCAGTATGACAGGGGGCGAGCAGTACTTC
CAISMTGGEQYF
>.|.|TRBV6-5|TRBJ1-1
TGTGCCAGCAGTTATCATTCAGAGGTCCTGAACACTGAAGCTTTCTTT
CASSYHSEVLNTEAFF
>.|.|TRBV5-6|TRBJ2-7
TGTGCCAGCAGCTTGGAACGGGAATACGAGCAGTACTTC
CASSLEREYEQYF
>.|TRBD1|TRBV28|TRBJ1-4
TGTGCCAGCAGTTTATATCTTGGGACAGCTAATGAAAAACTGTTTTTT
CASSLYLGTANEKLFF
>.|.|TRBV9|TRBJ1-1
TGTGCCAGCAGCGTAGGACAAGTTCGGAACACTGAAGCTTTCTTT
CASSVGQVRNTEAFF
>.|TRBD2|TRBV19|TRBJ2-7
TGTGCCAGTAGTATAAGGAGCGGGGGGAGCGACTCCTACGAGCAGTACTTC
CASSIRSGGSDSYEQYF
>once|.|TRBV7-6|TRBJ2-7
TGTGCCAGCAGCTTAACCATACCTAGGGGCGTTTTTTACGAGCAGTACTTC
CASSLTIPRGVFYEQYF
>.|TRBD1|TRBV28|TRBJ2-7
TGTGCCAGCAGTTCCGCCCCAGGGGGCGTAGAGAACTTC
CASSSAPGGVENF
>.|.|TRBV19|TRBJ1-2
TGTGCCAGTAGTATATGGTCCGGAGGAGTAAACTATGGCTACACCTTC
CASSIWSGGVNYGYTF
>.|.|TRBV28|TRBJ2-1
TGTGCCAGCACCCCTACGGGGAGGCCTTACAATGAGCAGTTCTTC
CASTPTGRPYNEQFF
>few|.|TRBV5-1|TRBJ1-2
TGTGCCAGCAGCCGACAGGAGGCCTATGGCTACACCTTC
CASSRQEAYGYTF
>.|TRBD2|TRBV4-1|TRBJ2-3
TGCGCCAGCAGCCAAGAGGGCGGGGGGGCAGTGACAGATACGCAGTATTTT
CASSQEGGGAVTDTQYF
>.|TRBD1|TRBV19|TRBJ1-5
TGTGCCAGTAACCCGAGGGACAGTCGTTATAGCAATCAGCCCCAGCATTTT
CASNPRDSRYSNQPQHF
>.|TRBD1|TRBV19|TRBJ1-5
TGTGCCAGTAGTGTCCGGGACAGAAATCAGCCCCAGCATTTT
CASSVRDRNQPQHF
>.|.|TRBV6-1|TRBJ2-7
TGTGCCAGCAGCCACCAGGTCCGTCCCTACGAGCAGTACTTC
CASSHQVRPYEQYF
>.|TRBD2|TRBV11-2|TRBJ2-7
TGTGCCAGCAGCTTAGTGGGACTAGCGGGACTATCCTACGAGCAGTACTTC
CASSLVGLAGLSYEQYF
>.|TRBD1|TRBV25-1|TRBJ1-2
TGTGCCAGCAGTGAAACTTCCTGGACAGGGGTAGTGGATGGCTACACCTTC
CASSETSWTGVVDGYTF
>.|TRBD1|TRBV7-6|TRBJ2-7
TGTGCCAGCAGCTTAGCGACAGGGCCCTACGAGCAGTACTTC
CASSLATGPYEQYF
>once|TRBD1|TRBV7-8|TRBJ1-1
TGTGCCAGCAGCTTGGACAGGCTGGGGGAAGCTTTCTTT
CASSLDRLGEAFF
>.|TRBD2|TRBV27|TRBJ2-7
TGTGCCAGCAGTTCCCGGACTAGCAGCGAGCAGTACTTC
CASSSRTSSEQYF
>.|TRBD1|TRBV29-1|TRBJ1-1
TGCAGCGTTGAGCAGGGGGGCACTGAAGCTTTCTTT
CSVEQGGTEAFF